This TCR beta chain emerged from a study of blood T cell repertoires in COVID-19. CDR3 length: 17 amino acids. Per the study methods: Scientists estimated how many nucleated cells there were by amplifying reference gene primers. Libraries were prepared by immunoSEQ multiplex PCR; TCRdb keeps only in-frame clonotypes and omits some of them. The V and J calls and clone size are taken from that table; D and trimming were inferred from the DNA. Of 250,000 to 300,000 clones in the sample, 88% are singletons; the top ten hold more than 0.95%. The clonotype comes from a woman aged 35 to 49 who had recovered from COVID-19. The V and J genes are TRBV12-1 and TRBJ2-5; no DNA check was done on the table's D call, TRBD1. TRBV12-1 is given as a pseudogene. The material sequenced was peripheral blood. Here the CDR3 DNA reads TGTGCCAGCAGCCCCCGGACACACTTAGCCCCTAATAAGACCCAGTACTTC. This encodes CASSPRTHLAPNKTQYF.